The 18 T cell receptor beta chains in this list originate from one sample, sequenced in a study of T cells in Graves' hyperthyroidism and ophthalmopathy. Amplified TCR beta CDR3 regions came from RNA transcripts. The HTBI primer set drove a first-round RT-PCR of the TCR CDR3. A single record per CDR3 protein comes from TCRdb applying MiXCR to the multiplex PCR reads. Here the sample spans about 26,000 distinct CDR3 sequences, around 40% being singletons. Sequenced material: blood. The receptors were gathered from a woman in her twenties or thirties with Graves' hyperthyroidism.

CDR3 amino acids: CASSIGQGDDTQYF. CDR3 coding DNA: TGCGCCAGCAGCATCGGACAGGGGGATGATACGCAGTATTTT. The chain recombines TRBV5-1 with TRBJ2-3, with 10 bases lining up with TRBD1. This CDR3 has 14 amino acids. The trim removed 4 bases at V and 6 bases at J, leaving 5 bases unmatched. Looked up from germline, CDR1 is SGHRS and CDR2 is YFSETQ.

By share, this clonotype counts as medium-sized. This chain uses TRBV7-6 with TRBJ2-1, with D unclear. Germline loops: CDR1 SGHVS, CDR2 FNYEAQ. V lost 1 base to trimming and J lost 4 bases, with 14 bases between them. CDR3 length: 16 amino acids. The DNA for the CDR3 is TGTGCCAGCAGCTTAGTCCGCTCGGACCGATACAATGAGCAGTTCTTC. It encodes CASSLVRSDRYNEQFF.

This clonotype was counted at least ten times. The CDR3 DNA sequence: TGTGCCAGCACATATACAGAGGCCAACGTCCTGACTTTC. Translation: CASTYTEANVLTF. J is TRBJ2-6 and V is TRBV5-6; D gene ambiguous. Trimming shortened V by 6 bases and J by 6 bases, and 10 bases separated the two germline ends. Germline V lookup: CDR1 SGHDT, CDR2 YYEEEE. The CDR3 loop spans 13 amino acids.

Worth noting for this clonotype: This likely comes from a read error, as the CDR3 has no conserved phenylalanine or tryptophan at its end. The DNA is omitted, as the CDR3 cannot be located on it reliably, and the CDR3 follows TCRdb's listing. This chain links TRBV5-1 with TRBJ2-1. The CDR3 is 14 amino acids long, termini counted. Germline V gives CDR1 SGHRS, CDR2 YFSETQ. CDR3 amino acids: CASSLASSYIEQLC.

This chain connects TRBV10-1 to TRBJ2-1; 9 positions match TRBD2. Unmatched junction bases numbered 7, after V lost 5 bases and J lost 5 bases. CDR3 length: 15 residues. Per the germline V gene, CDR1 is WNHNN and CDR2 is SYGVQD (reference sequence). The CDR3 loop reads CASSFAGGRDNEQFF. DNA for the CDR3: TGCGCCAGCAGTTTTGCGGGGGGGCGAGACAATGAGCAGTTCTTC.

Relative to its sample, this clonotype is medium-sized. The CDR3 coding sequence is TGCAGTGCTAGTCTCGACAGGCTTGGCTACACCTTC. Translated, it gives CSASLDRLGYTF. This chain connects TRBV20-1 to TRBJ1-2; weak D call: TRBD1 (6 bases). Germline V gene lookup returns CDR1 DFQATT and CDR2 SNEGSKA (reference sequence). CDR3 length: 12 residues. V lost 3 bases and J 7 bases, leaving 12 bases between the germline ends.

Points on this clonotype: It may be a read error: a sequence one base away is much more abundant. The chain is built from TRBV30 and TRBJ2-7, with D perhaps given as TRBD1 or TRBD2 (5 bases each). Germline loops: CDR1 GTSNPN, CDR2 SVGIG (reference sequence). The V end lost 0 bases, the J end lost 3 bases, and 12 bases lay between the germline ends. The length of the CDR3 is 14 residues. The CDR3 loop is CAWSVLGTDYEQYF. CDR3 coding DNA: TGTGCCTGGAGTGTACTTGGGACGGACTACGAGCAGTACTTC.

J is TRBJ1-4 and V is TRBV19; D remains unclear. The V gene lost 6 bases and the J gene lost 5 bases, with 16 bases spanning the gap. The V gene's germline CDR1 is LNHDA and CDR2 SQIVND (reference sequence). CDR3 length: 15 amino acids. The CDR3 DNA follows: TGTGCCAGTAGGCTCTGGACGGGAGAGAATGAAAAACTGTTTTTT. It encodes CASRLWTGENEKLFF.

The V call is TRBV20-1, the J call TRBJ2-3; TRBD1 matches 9 bases. V shed 5 bases and J 11 bases; nucleotides not matched to a gene: 14. CDR1 is DFQATT, CDR2 SNEGSKA, per germline (reference sequence). This CDR3 has 14 residues. The CDR3 nucleotides read TGCAGTGCTGTACAGGGGGCAGGGTACAATGAGCAGTATTTT. It codes for CSAVQGAGYNEQYF.

To note about this clonotype: This is likely a read error, given that the CDR3 carries no conserved phenylalanine or tryptophan at its end. The chain employs TRBV5-5 and TRBJ1-4, with 8 bases identical to TRBD1. This CDR3 comprises 14 residues. Germline V gene lookup returns CDR1 SGHKS and CDR2 YYEKEE (reference sequence). This CDR3 reads CTSSLQGVSEKLFL. The CDR3 DNA reads TGTACCAGCAGCTTACAGGGGGTTAGTGAAAAACTGTTTCTT.

This clonotype showed up just a few times. The V and J genes are TRBV18 and TRBJ2-2; TRBD2 is a possible D gene (5 bases). This CDR3 region has 18 residues. The germline V gene has CDR1 KGHSH and CDR2 LQKENI. V was pared by 1 base and J by 0 bases, with 15 bases between. The CDR3 DNA is TGTGCCAGCTCACCACGGAGTTTAGCGTACGCGAACACCGGGGAGCTGTTTTTT. Its protein is CASSPRSLAYANTGELFF.

The chain uses TRBV29-1 and TRBJ2-6, with D perhaps TRBD2 (5 bases). The length of the CDR3 is 14 residues. Germline-derived CDR1 and CDR2 are SQVTM and ANQGSEA. The V end lost 5 bases, the J end lost 1 base, and 9 bases lay between the germline ends. Written as DNA, the CDR3 is TGCAGCGTTCATTCGGGGTCTGGGGCCAACGTCCTGACTTTC. It is translated as CSVHSGSGANVLTF.

This clonotype was seen only a few times. V is TRBV5-1 and J is TRBJ1-6; TRBD1 is a possible D gene (6 bases). The V gene's germline CDR1 is SGHRS and CDR2 YFSETQ. V was shortened by 5 bases and J by 8 bases, with 17 bases between the two germline ends. CDR3 size: 15 residues. CDR3 region: CASSNGDRRYSPLHF. The CDR3 DNA sequence: TGCGCCAGCAGTAACGGAGACAGGCGGTATTCACCCCTCCACTTT.

This clonotype has at least ten counts. The chain couples TRBV11-2 to TRBJ1-4; D possibly corresponds to TRBD1 (5 bases). The CDR3 loop spans 14 amino acids. Germline assignment: CDR1 SGHAT and CDR2 FQNNGV. Between the trimmed V and J ends, which lost 5 bases and 7 bases, there was a span of 14 bases. CDR3 region: CASSPIGTGEKLFF. The CDR3 nucleotides read TGTGCCAGCAGCCCGATTGGGACGGGTGAAAAACTGTTTTTT. The full variable domain, in which reference TRBV11-2 and TRBJ1-4 provide the parts outside the CDR3, is EAGVAQSPRYKIIEKRQSVAFWCNPISGHATLYWYQQILGQGPKLLIQFQNNGVVDDSQLPKDRFSAERLKGVDSTLKIQPAKLEDSAVYLCASSPIGTGEKLFFGSGTQLSVL.

The chain couples TRBV15 to TRBJ2-7; 11 bases align to TRBD2. The V gene end was trimmed by 4 bases and the J gene end by 7 bases; junction bases not matched to a gene: 6. The CDR3 consists of 14 residues. The V gene's germline CDR1 is LNHNV and CDR2 YYDKDF (reference sequence). Here the CDR3 DNA reads TGTGCCACCAGCACTCTAGCGGGAGGTCAAGAGCAGTACTTC. As protein: CATSTLAGGQEQYF.

This clonotype is judged medium-sized (0.01 to 0.1%). V and J are TRBV2 and TRBJ2-7; a weak D match, TRBD1 (6 bases). This CDR3 comprises 12 residues. Germline V lookup: CDR1 SNHLY, CDR2 FYNNEI. Trimming pared 6 bases from V and 4 bases from J, leaving 10 bases between. CDR3 sequence (DNA): TGTGCCAGCAGACCGACAGGATACGAGCAGTACTTC. Translated: CASRPTGYEQYF.

This clonotype is termed medium-sized. The V and J genes are TRBV7-2 and TRBJ2-7, with 9 bases fitting TRBD1. Germline values: CDR1 SGHTA, CDR2 FQGNSA. The CDR3 totals 13 residues. V was pared by 5 bases and J by 4 bases, with 3 bases of the junction left unmatched. DNA for the CDR3: TGTGCCAGCAGCAAACAGGGGGCATACGAGCAGTACTTC. Its protein product is CASSKQGAYEQYF.

This clonotype was recorded many times. This chain joins TRBV28 and TRBJ1-4; no firm D call. Germline lookup yields CDR1 MDHEN and CDR2 SYDVKM. The length of the CDR3 is 11 residues. V lost 5 bases and J lost 12, with 10 bases in between. This chain's CDR3 is CASSPSTELFF. DNA of the CDR3: TGTGCCAGCAGTCCGTCGACCGAACTGTTTTTT.